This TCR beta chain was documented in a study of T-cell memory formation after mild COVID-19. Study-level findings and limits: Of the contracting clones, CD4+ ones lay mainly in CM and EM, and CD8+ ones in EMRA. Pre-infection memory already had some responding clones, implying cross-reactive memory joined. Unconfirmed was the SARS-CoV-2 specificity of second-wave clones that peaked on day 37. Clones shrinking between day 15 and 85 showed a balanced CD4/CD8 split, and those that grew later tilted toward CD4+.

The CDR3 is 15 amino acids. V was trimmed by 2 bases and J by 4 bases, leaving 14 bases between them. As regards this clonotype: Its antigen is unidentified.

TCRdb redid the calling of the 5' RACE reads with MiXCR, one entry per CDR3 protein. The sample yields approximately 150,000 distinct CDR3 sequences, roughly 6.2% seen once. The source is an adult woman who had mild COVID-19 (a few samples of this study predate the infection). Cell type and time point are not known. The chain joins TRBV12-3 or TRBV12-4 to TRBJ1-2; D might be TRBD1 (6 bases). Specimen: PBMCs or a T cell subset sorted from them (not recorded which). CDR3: CASSLRIQGSYGYTF. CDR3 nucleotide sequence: TGTGCCAGCAGTTTAAGGATCCAGGGGAGCTATGGCTACACCTTC.